This TCR beta chain was sequenced in a study of T cell clonotyping in hematopoietic cell transplantation. Study outcomes and limitations: Graft donor and pretransplant recipient Inverse Simpson Index values predicted broader posttransplant TCR diversity. Pathologically expanded recipient clonotypes increased progressively from day 30 to day 180 as diversity fell.

Comments on this clone: The antigen is unknown.

V was pared by 4 bases and J by 5 bases, with 19 bases between. Per germline, CDR1 MGHRA and CDR2 YSYEKL. The CDR3 has 16 amino acids. Profiled with immunoSEQ multiplex PCR; TCRdb holds only in-frame clones, not every one. The sample lists about 69,000 clones, 85% to 95% occurring once. The rearrangement uses TRBV4-1 and TRBJ2-3; a weak D match, TRBD2 (5 bases). The TCR sequence derives from a man aged 50 to 60 in good health. Some clones in this sample may be carry-over from other donors' samples. Sequenced: peripheral blood mononuclear cells. This chain's CDR3 is CASSPAGLVKGDTQYF. Written as DNA, the CDR3 is TGCGCCAGCAGCCCGGCCGGACTTGTTAAAGGAGATACGCAGTATTTT.